One and the same sample provided the 13 T cell receptor beta chains below, sequenced in a study of OX40 agonist ivuxolimab in advanced cancers. TCRdb keeps only in-frame clones here, not all; method: immunoSEQ multiplex PCR. The table records thousands of clones, almost 90% of them present only once. Sequencing used CD4+ or CD8+ T cells sorted from blood, obtained in a trial of the OX40 agonist ivuxolimab. These receptors were collected from an adult with an advanced solid tumor such as melanoma, head and neck, liver or kidney cancer.

The chain is built from TRBV13 and TRBJ1-2, with 7 bases matching TRBD1. Losses at the gene ends were 1 base for V and 4 bases for J; bases not matched to a gene: 3. Germline loops: CDR1 PRHDT, CDR2 FYEKMQ (reference sequence). The CDR3 has 14 amino acids. The CDR3 coding sequence is TGTGCCAGCAGCTTAGCGGGGGACAGCTATGGCTACACCTTC. Its translation: CASSLAGDSYGYTF.

The chain is built from TRBV9 and TRBJ2-1, with 8 bases fitting TRBD1. The CDR3 loop spans 14 amino acids. CDR1 SGDLS and CDR2 YYNGEE come from the germline V gene. With 2 bases clipped from V and 5 bases from J, the junction kept 3 bases outside the gene matches. The CDR3 DNA sequence: TGTGCCAGCAGCGTTTCAGGGGGCAACAATGAGCAGTTCTTC. Translating it yields CASSVSGGNNEQFF.

This chain joins TRBV2 and TRBJ1-4; D is possibly TRBD1 (6 bases). The ends were cut back, 10 bases at V and 8 bases at J, with 14 bases in the middle. The CDR3 consists of 12 residues. CDR1 SNHLY and CDR2 FYNNEI come from the germline V gene. In DNA, the CDR3 is TGTGCCACCGGGGGGCTCGGGGAAAAACTGTTTTTT. Protein sequence: CATGGLGEKLFF. The full variable domain, in which reference TRBV2 and TRBJ1-4 provide the parts outside the CDR3, is EPEVTQTPSHQVTQMGQEVILRCVPISNHLYFYWYRQILGQKVEFLVSFYNNEISEKSEIFDDQFSVERPDGSNFTLKIRSTKLEDSAMYFCATGGLGEKLFFGSGTQLSVL.

V usage is TRBV28 and J usage is TRBJ1-1; no clear D gene. The CDR3 loop spans 12 amino acids. V shed 4 bases and J shed 11 bases, with 14 bases lying between them. The germline gives CDR1 MDHEN, CDR2 SYDVKM. The CDR3 nucleotides are TGTGCCAGCAGTTCCCCGACCTTGAGTGCTTTCTTT. Its protein product is CASSSPTLSAFF.

The rearrangement joins TRBV29-1 to TRBJ1-1; D uncertain. The V and J ends lost 6 bases and 1 base respectively, with 15 bases between them. The CDR3 totals 14 residues. Per the germline V gene, CDR1 is SQVTM and CDR2 is ANQGSEA. The CDR3 DNA reads as TGCAGCGTCTCCGACGGGCTGACGAACACTGAAGCTTTCTTT. Its translation: CSVSDGLTNTEAFF.

V and J are TRBV6-5 and TRBJ2-1; D perhaps matches TRBD2 (5 bases). The germline V and J ends were trimmed by 7 bases and 6 bases, with 13 bases remaining between them. CDR1 is MNHEY, CDR2 SVGAGI, per germline. This CDR3 is 13 amino acids long. The CDR3 nucleotides read TGTGCCAGCAACGGGGTTGTTAGCAATGAGCAGTTCTTC. Translated: CASNGVVSNEQFF.

The chain is built from TRBV19 and TRBJ1-1; tentative D call: TRBD1 (6 bases). This CDR3 is 13 amino acids long. Per germline, CDR1 LNHDA and CDR2 SQIVND (reference sequence). Trimming removed 5 bases from V and 4 bases from J, with 11 bases in between. In DNA form, the CDR3 reads TGTGCCAGTAGTTGGACAGCGGGCACTGAAGCTTTCTTT. It codes for CASSWTAGTEAFF.

V gene TRBV5-1 combines with J gene TRBJ1-3; 7 nucleotides align to TRBD1. Germline CDR1 reads SGHRS; CDR2 reads YFSETQ. V trimming: 3 bases; J trimming: 0 bases; junction bases outside the gene matches: 9. There are 17 residues in the CDR3. Here the CDR3 reads CASSSEGTAYSGNTIYF. In nucleotides, the CDR3 is TGCGCCAGCAGCTCCGAGGGGACAGCCTACTCTGGAAACACCATATATTTT.

The J gene is TRBJ2-7, the V gene TRBV7-3; 9 nucleotides align to TRBD1. With 5 bases clipped from V and 3 bases from J, the junction kept 8 bases outside the gene matches. This CDR3 has 15 amino acids. Germline values: CDR1 SGHTA, CDR2 FQGTGA. CDR3 region: CASSAQGTGIYEQYF. In DNA form, the CDR3 reads TGTGCCAGCAGCGCCCAAGGGACAGGGATCTACGAGCAGTACTTC.

V gene TRBV12-5 combines with J gene TRBJ2-7; perhaps TRBD2 as D (6 bases). Germline CDR1 and CDR2: LGHNT and FRNRAP. The V and J ends lost 0 bases and 3 bases respectively, with 6 bases between them. This CDR3 contains 13 residues. In DNA form, the CDR3 reads TGTGCTAGTGGTTTGGTGGAGGGCTACGAGCAGTACTTC. The encoded protein is CASGLVEGYEQYF. Full variable domain (outside the CDR3, taken from reference TRBV12-5 and TRBJ2-7): DARVTQTPRHKVTEMGQEVTMRCQPILGHNTVFWYRQTMMQGLELLAYFRNRAPLDDSGMPKDRFSAEMPDATLATLKIQPSEPRDSAVYFCASGLVEGYEQYFGPGTRLTVT.

This clone was observed once. The V call is TRBV29-1, the J call TRBJ2-7; 7 bases match TRBD2. CDR3 length equals 15 residues. The V gene's germline CDR1 is SQVTM and CDR2 ANQGSEA. V shed 0 bases, J shed 0 bases, and the junction held 5 bases outside the gene matches. CDR3: CSVEEGAGSSYEQYF. The DNA for the CDR3 is TGCAGCGTTGAAGAAGGAGCGGGAAGCTCCTACGAGCAGTACTTC.

V gene TRBV9 combines with J gene TRBJ2-3; TRBD2 matches at 7 bases. CDR1 is SGDLS and CDR2 is YYNGEE in the germline V gene. This CDR3 is 14 amino acids long. Losses at the gene ends were 0 bases for V and 7 bases for J; bases not matched to a gene: 5. The CDR3 nucleotides read TGTGCCAGCAGCGTAGGCGGGAGAGGGTATACGCAGTATTTT. Encoded protein: CASSVGGRGYTQYF.

The DNA for the CDR3 is TGTGCCAGCAGCGTAGGGTCAAGACCGAAGGATGAGCAGTTCTTC. Residues: CASSVGSRPKDEQFF. This rearrangement joins TRBV9 to TRBJ2-1; D is ambiguous. V dropped 0 bases and J dropped 8 bases, with 15 bases sitting between them. This CDR3 has 15 amino acids. Germline lookup yields CDR1 SGDLS and CDR2 YYNGEE. Full variable domain (outside the CDR3, taken from reference TRBV9 and TRBJ2-1): DSGVTQTPKHLITATGQRVTLRCSPRSGDLSVYWYQQSLDQGLQFLIQYYNGEERAKGNILERFSAQQFPDLHSELNLSSLELGDSALYFCASSVGSRPKDEQFFGPGTRLTVL.